What follows are 16 T cell receptor beta chains derived from one specimen sequenced in a study of T-cell memory formation after mild COVID-19. Using its own MiXCR run on the 5' RACE reads, TCRdb lists one record per CDR3 protein. The sample has 250,000 or so distinct CDR3 sequences; roughly 17% are singletons. Sequencing input: PBMCs or a T cell subset sorted from them (not recorded which). These TCRs come from a man in his late teens or twenties who had mild COVID-19 (a few samples of this study predate the infection). Cell type and time point are not known.

This clonotype has only a few counts. This chain links TRBV7-2 with TRBJ1-4, with TRBD1 as a possible D gene (5 bases). There are 14 residues in the CDR3. Looked up from germline, CDR1 is SGHTA and CDR2 is FQGNSA. Between the trimmed V and J ends, which lost 5 bases and 4 bases, there was a span of 11 bases. The CDR3 sequence: CASSPDGGNEKLFF. CDR3 DNA sequence: TGTGCCAGCAGCCCTGACGGGGGTAATGAAAAACTGTTTTTT.

The table lists this clonotype with many counts. This chain links TRBV5-6 with TRBJ2-7; D call uncertain. The V gene's germline CDR1 is SGHDT and CDR2 YYEEEE. This CDR3 contains 14 residues. V shed 4 bases and J shed 3 bases, with 14 bases lying between them. CDR3: CASSNPTRIYEQYV. The CDR3 DNA follows: TGTGCCAGCAGCAACCCCACAAGGATCTACGAGCAGTACGTC.

This clonotype turned up a few times. V usage is TRBV10-3 and J usage is TRBJ1-5; D is unclear. CDR3 length: 14 amino acids. V shed 0 bases and J shed 11 bases, with 14 bases lying between them. CDR1 and CDR2 (germline): ENHRY, SYGVKD. The CDR3 DNA reads TGTGCCATCAGTGAGTCTACGGCGACCAAGGCCCAGCATTTT. As protein: CAISESTATKAQHF.

The chain links TRBV6-2 or TRBV6-3 to TRBJ2-7, with 8 bases that match TRBD1. The junction had 9 bases not matched to a gene; V was cut back by 8 bases and J by 12 bases. CDR3 length: 11 residues. Germline CDR1 MNHEY, CDR2 SVGEGT. The CDR3 region is CASHYRGTPYF. The DNA of the CDR3 is TGTGCCAGCCACTACAGGGGGACACCGTACTTC.

The chain combines TRBV12-3 or TRBV12-4 with TRBJ2-3, with a possible D match to TRBD1 (6 bases). Trimming took 10 bases from V and 3 from J, leaving 17 bases between them. The CDR3 is made up of 14 amino acids. As DNA, the CDR3 is TGTGCCACCAGGACAGCCCTGGGGACAGATACGCAGTATTTT. Translating gives CATRTALGTDTQYF.

This chain joins TRBV20-1 and TRBJ1-6, with D uncertain. V shed 6 bases and J shed 8 bases, with 20 bases lying between them. The CDR3 extends over 15 amino acids. Germline V gene sequence: CDR1 DFQATT, CDR2 SNEGSKA (reference sequence). The DNA for the CDR3 is TGCAGTGCCCCAACCAGACTTGGGCGGGATTCACCCCTCCACTTT. It specifies CSAPTRLGRDSPLHF.

The chain couples TRBV9 to TRBJ2-7; 9 bases line up with TRBD2. The CDR3 runs 17 residues. Trimming removed 3 bases from V and 2 bases from J; junction bases left unmatched: 12. Germline V gene data show CDR1 as SGDLS and CDR2 as YYNGEE. In DNA, the CDR3 is TGTGCCAGCAGCGACCGGATAAGCGGGGGGCCCACCTACGAGCAGTACTTC. This codes for CASSDRISGGPTYEQYF.

This clonotype was recorded a few times. V usage is TRBV12-3 or TRBV12-4 and J usage is TRBJ1-1; TRBD1 might be the D (5 bases). The CDR3 is made up of 16 amino acids. The V gene lost 6 bases and the J gene lost 4 bases, with 21 bases spanning the gap. This chain's CDR3 is CASRDINRLRITEAFF. The CDR3, as DNA: TGTGCCAGCAGGGACATTAACAGGTTGCGGATCACTGAAGCTTTCTTT.

The chain employs TRBV14 and TRBJ1-5; D uncertain. The V end lost 4 bases, the J end lost 0 bases, and 10 bases lay between the germline ends. The CDR3 is 15 residues long. Germline-derived CDR1 and CDR2 are SGHDN and FVKESK. The CDR3 nucleotides read TGTGCCAGCAGCCCCCCACCCAATAGCAATCAGCCCCAGCATTTT. Protein: CASSPPPNSNQPQHF.

J is TRBJ2-7 and V is TRBV29-1, with D perhaps assigned TRBD1 or TRBD2 (5 bases each). CDR1 and CDR2 from the germline V gene are SQVTM and ANQGSEA. The CDR3 length is 13 residues. V lost 1 base and J lost 2, with 9 bases in between. CDR3 nucleotides: TGCAGCGTTGAAGGAGGGGCCCCCTACGAGCAGTACTTC. Translation gives CSVEGGAPYEQYF.

This clonotype has ten or more counts. This chain connects TRBV5-1 to TRBJ2-5; D is perhaps TRBD1 (6 bases). Germline CDR1 reads SGHRS; CDR2 reads YFSETQ. V lost 0 bases and J 2 bases, leaving 8 bases between the germline ends. This CDR3 region has 14 residues. The CDR3 spells CASSLGQEQETQYF. In nucleotides, the CDR3 is TGCGCCAGCAGCTTGGGACAGGAACAAGAGACCCAGTACTTC.

The chain couples TRBV7-6 to TRBJ1-4; 11 bases line up with TRBD1. The CDR3 has 15 amino acids. V dropped 5 bases and J dropped 8; count of bases not matched to a gene: 7. CDR1 and CDR2 (germline): SGHVS, FNYEAQ. This CDR3 reads CASSTDRGPLEKLFF. DNA for the CDR3: TGTGCCAGCAGCACGGACAGGGGGCCCTTAGAAAAACTGTTTTTT.

The rearrangement uses TRBV15 and TRBJ1-1, with D tentatively TRBD1 (5 bases). This CDR3 has 14 residues. The germline CDR1 and CDR2 sequences are LNHNV and YYDKDF (reference sequence). V was trimmed by 0 bases and J by 5 bases, leaving 10 bases between them. CDR3 in DNA: TGTGCCACCAGCAGAGATCCAGGGAGTACTGAAGCTTTCTTT. Translation: CATSRDPGSTEAFF. The whole variable domain, remainder taken from reference TRBV15 and TRBJ1-1, is DAMVIQNPRYQVTQFGKPVTLSCSQTLNHNVMYWYQQKSSQAPKLLFHYYDKDFNNEADTPDNFQSRRPNTSFCFLDIRSPGLGDTAMYLCATSRDPGSTEAFFGQGTRLTVV.

This chain connects TRBV11-1 to TRBJ1-1, with a possible D match to TRBD1 (5 bases). V gave up 2 bases and J gave up 5 bases, with 15 bases separating them. In germline, CDR1 is SGHAT, CDR2 FQDESV (reference sequence). The CDR3 runs to 15 residues. CDR3 loop: CASSLRKGLRTEAFF. Here the CDR3 DNA reads TGTGCCAGCAGCTTAAGGAAGGGGCTAAGGACTGAAGCTTTCTTT. Variable domain in full (rest from reference TRBV11-1 and TRBJ1-1): EAEVAQSPRYKITEKSQAVAFWCDPISGHATLYWYRQILGQGPELLVQFQDESVVDDSQLPKDRFSAERLKGVDSTLKIQPAELGDSAMYLCASSLRKGLRTEAFFGQGTRLTVV.

The rearrangement joins TRBV11-2 to TRBJ2-7; 15 nucleotides agree with TRBD2. V shed 1 base and J 5 bases; nucleotides not matched to a gene: 6. The CDR3 spans 17 residues. Germline V CDR1 and CDR2: SGHAT, FQNNGV. CDR3 sequence reads: CASSLGTSGRAVHEQYF. The CDR3 DNA sequence: TGTGCCAGCAGCTTAGGGACTAGCGGGAGGGCCGTCCACGAGCAGTACTTC.

The rearrangement joins TRBV2 to TRBJ2-7, with 7 bases fitting TRBD1. Germline CDR1 reads SNHLY; CDR2 reads FYNNEI. The trim removed 5 bases at V and 0 bases at J, leaving 7 bases unmatched. The CDR3 runs 15 residues. This chain's CDR3 is CASSLDRALSYEQYF. As DNA, the CDR3 is TGTGCCAGCAGTCTTGACAGGGCTCTCTCCTACGAGCAGTACTTC.